The rows below give T cell receptor beta chains drawn from one sample of a study of blood T cell repertoires in COVID-19. The method was immunoSEQ multiplex PCR; TCRdb's version includes in-frame clones alone and lacks a portion of them. The sample holds 350,000 to 450,000 clones, just under 90% seen once. The sequenced sample was PBMCs or T cells enriched from blood (not recorded which). These receptors all come from a woman in her twenties or thirties who had recovered from COVID-19. Both conserved end residues are part of each CDR3. Each record gives: CDR3 length, J gene, D gene, V gene, clone size, CDR3 DNA, CDR3 protein. A D gene is named only where the DNA matches it firmly. Size tells how often a clone was seen (once, few, many) or the class of an expanded clone, and some rows leave it out.

cdr3_length: 17; j_call: TRBJ2-1; d_call: NA; v_call: TRBV6-1; clone_size: NA; cdr3_nt: TGTGCCAGCAGTGAAGGGTATAGTAGCTCTCCGTACAATGAGCAGTTCTTC; cdr3_aa: CASSEGYSSSPYNEQFF
cdr3_length: 14; j_call: TRBJ2-1; d_call: NA; v_call: TRBV2; clone_size: NA; cdr3_nt: TGTGCCAGCAGTGCCTCGGACTCAAACAATGAGCAGTTCTTC; cdr3_aa: CASSASDSNNEQFF
cdr3_length: 12; j_call: TRBJ1-2; d_call: TRBD1; v_call: TRBV2; clone_size: NA; cdr3_nt: TGTGCCCTACGGGACAGGGGCTATGGCTACACCTTC; cdr3_aa: CALRDRGYGYTF
cdr3_length: 15; j_call: TRBJ2-3; d_call: NA; v_call: TRBV15; clone_size: NA; cdr3_nt: TGTGCCACCAGCAGAGAAGGGACAAGCACAGATACGCAGTATTTT; cdr3_aa: CATSREGTSTDTQYF
cdr3_length: 13; j_call: TRBJ1-3; d_call: NA; v_call: TRBV29-1; clone_size: NA; cdr3_nt: TGCAGCGTTGAGCAGGCGGGTGGAAACACCATATATTTT; cdr3_aa: CSVEQAGGNTIYF
cdr3_length: 19; j_call: TRBJ2-7; d_call: NA; v_call: TRBV5-6; clone_size: NA; cdr3_nt: TGTGCCAGCAGCCGTTTCTGGTCGGGATCCGGGACAAGAATCTACGAGCAGTACTTC; cdr3_aa: CASSRFWSGSGTRIYEQYF
cdr3_length: 17; j_call: TRBJ2-2; d_call: TRBD2; v_call: TRBV5-1; clone_size: NA; cdr3_nt: TGCGCCAGCAGCTTGACTAGCGGGAGGACGAACACCGGGGAGCTGTTTTTT; cdr3_aa: CASSLTSGRTNTGELFF
cdr3_length: 13; j_call: TRBJ1-5; d_call: NA; v_call: TRBV7-2; clone_size: NA; cdr3_nt: TGTGCCAGCAGCTTACGGCAGGCACAGCCCCAGCATTTT; cdr3_aa: CASSLRQAQPQHF
cdr3_length: 12; j_call: TRBJ2-7; d_call: TRBD1; v_call: TRBV29-1; clone_size: NA; cdr3_nt: TGCAGCGTTAGGGACAGTTCCTACGAGCAGTACTTC; cdr3_aa: CSVRDSSYEQYF
cdr3_length: 14; j_call: TRBJ2-7; d_call: NA; v_call: TRBV28; clone_size: NA; cdr3_nt: TGTGCCAGCAGTTTAAGCCCAAATATCTACGAGCAGTACTTC; cdr3_aa: CASSLSPNIYEQYF
cdr3_length: 17; j_call: TRBJ1-6; d_call: NA; v_call: TRBV2; clone_size: NA; cdr3_nt: TGTGCCAGCAGTGAATGGCAGGGTAGCTCCTATAATTCACCCCTCCACTTT; cdr3_aa: CASSEWQGSSYNSPLHF
cdr3_length: 16; j_call: TRBJ2-3; d_call: TRBD2; v_call: TRBV7-9; clone_size: once; cdr3_nt: TGTGCCAGCAGCTTAAGACCTAGCGGGACGACAGATACGCAGTATTTT; cdr3_aa: CASSLRPSGTTDTQYF
cdr3_length: 15; j_call: TRBJ2-7; d_call: TRBD1; v_call: TRBV4-1; clone_size: NA; cdr3_nt: TGCGCCAGCAGCCAGGGACAGGGGTTTGACTACGAGCAGTACTTC; cdr3_aa: CASSQGQGFDYEQYF
cdr3_length: 15; j_call: TRBJ1-2; d_call: NA; v_call: TRBV5-4; clone_size: few; cdr3_nt: TGTGCCAGCAGCTTAGGGGGGGTCGGCCCCTATGGCTACACCTTC; cdr3_aa: CASSLGGVGPYGYTF
cdr3_length: 14; j_call: TRBJ1-5; d_call: NA; v_call: TRBV9; clone_size: NA; cdr3_nt: TGTGCCAGCAGCGTAGCAGGGGTCAATCAGCCCCAGCATTTT; cdr3_aa: CASSVAGVNQPQHF
cdr3_length: 15; j_call: TRBJ1-6; d_call: NA; v_call: TRBV15; clone_size: few; cdr3_nt: TGTGCCACCAGCAGAGATTGGGCCCTGGGTTCACCCCTCCACTTT; cdr3_aa: CATSRDWALGSPLHF
cdr3_length: 14; j_call: TRBJ2-7; d_call: TRBD1; v_call: TRBV5-1; clone_size: once; cdr3_nt: TGCGCCAGCAGCTGGGGGACAGAGTCCAACGAGCAGTACTTC; cdr3_aa: CASSWGTESNEQYF
cdr3_length: 13; j_call: TRBJ2-3; d_call: NA; v_call: TRBV7-7; clone_size: NA; cdr3_nt: TGTGCTAGCAGCTCTGACAGATGGGATACGCAGTATTTT; cdr3_aa: CASSSDRWDTQYF
cdr3_length: 16; j_call: TRBJ2-1; d_call: TRBD2; v_call: TRBV4-2; clone_size: NA; cdr3_nt: TGTGCCAGCAGCCAAGAAGGGAGGGCCCTACAATCGGAGCAGTTCTTC; cdr3_aa: CASSQEGRALQSEQFF
cdr3_length: 15; j_call: TRBJ2-7; d_call: TRBD1; v_call: TRBV18; clone_size: NA; cdr3_nt: TGTGCCAGCTCACCGACAGGGGAAAAAACTGCCGAGCAGTACTTC; cdr3_aa: CASSPTGEKTAEQYF
cdr3_length: 15; j_call: TRBJ2-7; d_call: TRBD2; v_call: TRBV7-8; clone_size: NA; cdr3_nt: TGTGCCAGCAGACCCTCGGGGGGTGGTATCTACGAGCAGTACTTC; cdr3_aa: CASRPSGGGIYEQYF
cdr3_length: 16; j_call: TRBJ1-6; d_call: TRBD1; v_call: TRBV7-6; clone_size: NA; cdr3_nt: TGTGCCAGCAGCCCAGGGACAGGGAGATTGAATTCACCCCTCCACTTT; cdr3_aa: CASSPGTGRLNSPLHF
cdr3_length: 15; j_call: TRBJ2-2; d_call: NA; v_call: TRBV10-3; clone_size: NA; cdr3_nt: TGTGCCATCAGTGATCAAACAGGGAACACCGGGGAGCTGTTTTTT; cdr3_aa: CAISDQTGNTGELFF
cdr3_length: 15; j_call: TRBJ2-2; d_call: NA; v_call: TRBV7-2; clone_size: NA; cdr3_nt: TGTGCCAGCAGCTTAGGGTACAGCAACACCGGGGAGCTGTTTTTT; cdr3_aa: CASSLGYSNTGELFF
cdr3_length: 15; j_call: TRBJ2-1; d_call: TRBD1; v_call: TRBV19; clone_size: NA; cdr3_nt: TGTGCCAGTAGTATGTCTCAGGGGGCCTTCTATGAGCAGTTCTTC; cdr3_aa: CASSMSQGAFYEQFF
cdr3_length: 14; j_call: TRBJ1-2; d_call: TRBD1; v_call: TRBV5-1; clone_size: NA; cdr3_nt: TGCGCCAGCAGCTTAGGACAGGGGCGCTATGGCTACACCTTC; cdr3_aa: CASSLGQGRYGYTF
cdr3_length: 14; j_call: TRBJ1-3; d_call: NA; v_call: TRBV7-9; clone_size: NA; cdr3_nt: TGTGCCAGCGTCGGAGCAGCCTCTGGAAACACCATATATTTT; cdr3_aa: CASVGAASGNTIYF
cdr3_length: 15; j_call: TRBJ1-1; d_call: NA; v_call: TRBV28; clone_size: few; cdr3_nt: TGTGCCAGCCCAAGCCGCGGGGGGGCGGGGACTGAAGCTTTCTTT; cdr3_aa: CASPSRGGAGTEAFF
cdr3_length: 13; j_call: TRBJ1-1; d_call: NA; v_call: TRBV29-1; clone_size: NA; cdr3_nt: TGCAGCGTTCGTTTGACCCGGGAGACTGAAGCTTTCTTT; cdr3_aa: CSVRLTRETEAFF
cdr3_length: 15; j_call: TRBJ2-2; d_call: NA; v_call: TRBV29-1; clone_size: NA; cdr3_nt: TGCAGCGTTACTCCTCCGGGGACTGAGACCGGGGAGCTGTTTTTT; cdr3_aa: CSVTPPGTETGELFF
cdr3_length: 17; j_call: TRBJ1-1; d_call: NA; v_call: TRBV19; clone_size: NA; cdr3_nt: TGTGCCAGTAGTACCACACAGGGCCTAACTTTGAACACTGAAGCTTTCTTT; cdr3_aa: CASSTTQGLTLNTEAFF
cdr3_length: 14; j_call: TRBJ2-1; d_call: NA; v_call: TRBV28; clone_size: NA; cdr3_nt: TGTGCCAGCAGTTGGCGGGGATACTACAATGAGCAGTTCTTC; cdr3_aa: CASSWRGYYNEQFF
cdr3_length: 14; j_call: TRBJ2-2; d_call: NA; v_call: TRBV27; clone_size: once; cdr3_nt: TGTGCCAGCAGTTCCGGGAGAGACACCGGGGAGCTGTTTTTT; cdr3_aa: CASSSGRDTGELFF
cdr3_length: 14; j_call: TRBJ2-7; d_call: TRBD1; v_call: TRBV5-1; clone_size: once; cdr3_nt: TGCGCCAGCAGCTTGGAGGGGGCCTCCTACGAGCAGTACTTC; cdr3_aa: CASSLEGASYEQYF
cdr3_length: 15; j_call: TRBJ1-1; d_call: NA; v_call: TRBV6-5; clone_size: NA; cdr3_nt: TGTGCCAGCAGACGACAGAGCAGAATGAACACTGAAGCTTTCTTT; cdr3_aa: CASRRQSRMNTEAFF
cdr3_length: 16; j_call: TRBJ2-1; d_call: TRBD2; v_call: TRBV4-3; clone_size: NA; cdr3_nt: TGCGCCAGCAGCCATCTAGCGGGGGGGCCCTCCAATGAGCAGTTCTTC; cdr3_aa: CASSHLAGGPSNEQFF
cdr3_length: 15; j_call: TRBJ2-1; d_call: TRBD2; v_call: TRBV7-9; clone_size: once; cdr3_nt: TGTGCCAGCAGCGTCGGACTAGCGGGGGGCTATGAGCAGTTCTTC; cdr3_aa: CASSVGLAGGYEQFF
cdr3_length: 18; j_call: TRBJ1-1; d_call: NA; v_call: TRBV19; clone_size: NA; cdr3_nt: TGTGCCAGTAGTGGACGCTTGCGGGGGGCGAGGGAGAACACTGAAGCTTTCTTT; cdr3_aa: CASSGRLRGARENTEAFF
cdr3_length: 13; j_call: TRBJ1-1; d_call: TRBD1; v_call: TRBV19; clone_size: NA; cdr3_nt: TGTGCCAGTACCACCCGACAGGGGGCCGAAGCTTTCTTT; cdr3_aa: CASTTRQGAEAFF
cdr3_length: 14; j_call: TRBJ1-6; d_call: NA; v_call: TRBV6-5; clone_size: NA; cdr3_nt: TGTGGAACCGGGGAACTCTCCTATAATTCACCCCTCCACTTT; cdr3_aa: CGTGELSYNSPLHF
cdr3_length: 15; j_call: TRBJ1-1; d_call: TRBD1; v_call: TRBV5-1; clone_size: NA; cdr3_nt: TGCGCCAGCAGCTTGGGTCGGACAGGCGGCACTGAAGCTTTCTTT; cdr3_aa: CASSLGRTGGTEAFF
cdr3_length: 15; j_call: TRBJ2-7; d_call: NA; v_call: TRBV28; clone_size: NA; cdr3_nt: TGTGCCAGCAGTTTAACAGGGTACCTCTCCTACGAGCAGTACTTC; cdr3_aa: CASSLTGYLSYEQYF
cdr3_length: 11; j_call: TRBJ2-7; d_call: NA; v_call: TRBV12-3/TRBV12-4; clone_size: once; cdr3_nt: TGTGCCAGCAGCAGGGGATACGAGCAGTACTTC; cdr3_aa: CASSRGYEQYF
cdr3_length: 15; j_call: TRBJ1-4; d_call: NA; v_call: TRBV5-5; clone_size: NA; cdr3_nt: TGTGCCAGCAGCTCCGGCGGATCTACTAATGAAAAACTGTTTTTT; cdr3_aa: CASSSGGSTNEKLFF
cdr3_length: 13; j_call: TRBJ2-4; d_call: TRBD1; v_call: TRBV29-1; clone_size: once; cdr3_nt: TGCAGCGTCGTGAAACAGGGGACGAACATTCAGTACTTC; cdr3_aa: CSVVKQGTNIQYF
cdr3_length: 15; j_call: TRBJ1-2; d_call: TRBD1; v_call: TRBV19; clone_size: NA; cdr3_nt: TGTGCCAGTAGTTCAGGGACAGGGGGAGGCTATGGCTACACCTTC; cdr3_aa: CASSSGTGGGYGYTF
cdr3_length: 14; j_call: TRBJ2-7; d_call: TRBD2; v_call: TRBV10-3; clone_size: NA; cdr3_nt: TGTGCCATCAGTATACTAGCGGGAGGCTACGAGCAGTACTTC; cdr3_aa: CAISILAGGYEQYF
cdr3_length: 17; j_call: TRBJ1-6; d_call: TRBD1; v_call: TRBV9; clone_size: NA; cdr3_nt: TGTGCCAGCAGCGTAGCACCGGGACAGGGGGCTGATTCACCCCTCCACTTT; cdr3_aa: CASSVAPGQGADSPLHF
cdr3_length: 13; j_call: TRBJ2-3; d_call: NA; v_call: TRBV2; clone_size: NA; cdr3_nt: TGTGCCAGCGCCCGGACAGCCTTCGGAACGCAGTATTTT; cdr3_aa: CASARTAFGTQYF
cdr3_length: 16; j_call: TRBJ2-1; d_call: TRBD2; v_call: TRBV29-1; clone_size: NA; cdr3_nt: TGCAGCGTTGAAGATCGCGGGAGGGCCCTTTACAATGAGCAGTTCTTC; cdr3_aa: CSVEDRGRALYNEQFF
cdr3_length: 14; j_call: TRBJ1-1; d_call: TRBD1; v_call: TRBV9; clone_size: NA; cdr3_nt: TGTGCCAGCAGCGATGACAGGGGTGTCACTGAAGCTTTCTTT; cdr3_aa: CASSDDRGVTEAFF
cdr3_length: 11; j_call: TRBJ1-1; d_call: NA; v_call: TRBV7-9; clone_size: once; cdr3_nt: TGTGCCAGCACGGACCGGGGTGAAGCTTTCTTT; cdr3_aa: CASTDRGEAFF
cdr3_length: 21; j_call: TRBJ2-1; d_call: NA; v_call: TRBV29-1; clone_size: NA; cdr3_nt: TGCAGCGCCCGGATTAGAGGCGATTCGACAGGAGACGATAACTCCTACAATGAGCAGTTCTTC; cdr3_aa: CSARIRGDSTGDDNSYNEQFF
cdr3_length: 14; j_call: TRBJ2-6; d_call: NA; v_call: TRBV11-2; clone_size: NA; cdr3_nt: TGTGCCAGCAGCTTAAGCGCTGGGGCCAACGTCCTGACTTTC; cdr3_aa: CASSLSAGANVLTF